This TCR beta chain is from a study of graft-versus-host responses after intestinal transplantation. This CDR3 is 14 amino acids long. Trimming at V came to 5 bases and at J to 0 bases, leaving 4 bases not matched to a gene. Germline V gene sequence: CDR1 MDHEN, CDR2 SYDVKM. Profiled with immunoSEQ multiplex PCR; TCRdb holds only in-frame clones, not every one. This table has over 10,000 clones, 84% appearing once. The sample in question was PBMCs, obtained after intestinal transplantation. This TCR derives from a human patient who received an intestinal transplant, so some T cells may come from the graft donor. The chain has TRBV28 and TRBJ2-7; 7 bases line up with TRBD1. Here the CDR3 DNA reads TGTGCCAGCAGTCCCCGGGACAGCTCCTACGAGCAGTACTTC. Protein: CASSPRDSSYEQYF.